The 9 T cell receptor beta chains listed next were all sequenced from one sample in a study of T-cell memory formation after mild COVID-19. TCRdb itself ran the 5' RACE reads through MiXCR, one entry per CDR3 protein. The data hold about 350,000 distinct CDR3 sequences, with approximately 29% observed a single time. Sample: PBMCs or a T cell subset sorted from them (not recorded which). Every receptor here comes from an adult woman who had mild COVID-19 (a few samples of this study predate the infection). Cell type and time point are not known.

This clonotype was detected a few times. This chain connects TRBV6-6 to TRBJ1-1; 9 positions match TRBD1. The CDR3 extends over 16 amino acids. Germline V gene sequence: CDR1 MNHNY, CDR2 SVGAGI (reference sequence). Trimming removed 3 bases from V and 5 bases from J; junction bases left unmatched: 10. The CDR3 DNA follows: TGTGCCAGCAGTTATCCCGGGACAGGGCCGCAGACTGAAGCTTTCTTT. Residues: CASSYPGTGPQTEAFF.

The chain recombines TRBV4-1 with TRBJ2-6; D is undetermined. Germline lookup yields CDR1 MGHRA and CDR2 YSYEKL. The CDR3 runs to 15 residues. The germline V and J ends were trimmed by 1 base and 0 bases, with 4 bases remaining between them. The CDR3 DNA reads as TGCGCCAGCAGCCAAGGGCGCTCTGGGGCCAACGTCCTGACTTTC. This gives the protein CASSQGRSGANVLTF.

The chain employs TRBV6-5 and TRBJ1-1; D gene ambiguous. Germline V gene sequence: CDR1 MNHEY, CDR2 SVGAGI. The CDR3 length is 11 residues. The ends were cut back, 5 bases at V and 7 bases at J, with 8 bases in the middle. DNA for the CDR3: TGTGCCAGCAGTAGCTCCAGTGAAGCTTTCTTT. It encodes CASSSSSEAFF.

The chain uses TRBV3-1 and TRBJ2-6, with D perhaps TRBD1 (5 bases). V was cut by 5 bases and J by 3 bases, with 8 bases left in between. Germline CDR1 reads LGHDT; CDR2 reads YNNKEL (reference sequence). The CDR3 contains 14 residues. In DNA, the CDR3 is TGTGCCAGCAGCGGGGCTTTTGGGGCCAACGTCCTGACTTTC. It codes for CASSGAFGANVLTF.

The V and J genes are TRBV11-3 and TRBJ2-7, with 9 bases fitting TRBD1. Losses at the gene ends were 5 bases for V and 3 bases for J; bases not matched to a gene: 14. This CDR3 region has 17 residues. The germline V gene has CDR1 SGHNT and CDR2 YENEEA. The CDR3 reads CASSTTGGSSAHYEQYF. The CDR3 bases are TGTGCCAGCAGCACCACAGGGGGCTCTTCGGCGCACTACGAGCAGTACTTC.

CDR3 nucleotides: TGTGCCAGCAGCTCCGCCTATGGCAATGAGCAGTTCTTC. Protein sequence: CASSSAYGNEQFF. The genes are TRBV7-9 and TRBJ2-1; no clear D. V lost 4 bases and J 6 bases, leaving 10 bases between the germline ends. The CDR3 runs 13 residues. Germline lookup yields CDR1 SEHNR and CDR2 FQNEAQ (reference sequence).

This clonotype was observed a handful of times. The rearrangement uses TRBV20-1 and TRBJ2-1, with 9 positions matching TRBD2. The CDR3 length is 14 residues. V was pared by 5 bases and J by 3 bases, with 5 bases of the junction left unmatched. Germline V gene lookup returns CDR1 DFQATT and CDR2 SNEGSKA (reference sequence). The DNA of the CDR3 is TGCAGTGCTGGGGTAGCGGGGGACTACAATGAGCAGTTCTTC. It is translated as CSAGVAGDYNEQFF.

V is TRBV12-3 or TRBV12-4 and J is TRBJ2-7, with 9 nucleotides matching TRBD1. This CDR3 is built from 15 residues. J gave up 5 bases and V 5 bases, and 10 bases lay outside the gene matches. CDR3 protein: CASSDSGTGFHEQYF. CDR3 DNA: TGTGCCAGCAGTGACTCCGGGACAGGGTTCCACGAGCAGTACTTC.

A few counts support this clonotype. V gene TRBV7-9 combines with J gene TRBJ1-2; 8 bases are a match to TRBD1. In germline, CDR1 is SEHNR, CDR2 FQNEAQ (reference sequence). V dropped 4 bases and J dropped 5; count of bases not matched to a gene: 6. The CDR3 has 14 amino acids. CDR3 residues: CASSSTGEGYGYTF. In DNA form, the CDR3 reads TGTGCCAGCAGCTCGACAGGGGAGGGGTATGGCTACACCTTC.